This TCR beta chain is drawn from a study of T cells in Graves' hyperthyroidism and ophthalmopathy. PBMCs were collected from an approximately 10 ml volume of fresh peripheral blood. On this clonotype itself: What it binds is not known.

Amplified TCR beta CDR3 regions came from RNA transcripts. With the HTBI primer set, the TCR CDR3 went through a first round of RT-PCR. Each CDR3 protein is one row after TCRdb ran MiXCR on the multiplex PCR reads. The sample lists 540,000 or so distinct CDR3 sequences, roughly 14% seen once, with around 6.6% in the top ten. Whole-study findings and limits: A model of 13 V-J pairs discriminated ophthalmopathy from stable hyperthyroidism.

The source material was blood. The sequence came from a woman in her twenties or thirties with Graves' hyperthyroidism.

CDR3 residues: CASSDARSSYEQYF. Here the CDR3 DNA reads TGTGCCAGCAGTGATGCACGGAGCTCCTACGAGCAGTACTTC. The chain links TRBV6-4 to TRBJ2-7; no firm D call. The V end lost 3 bases, the J end lost 0 bases, and 9 bases lay between the germline ends. The germline V gene encodes CDR1 MRHNA and CDR2 SNTAGT. CDR3 length: 14 amino acids.